The 11 T cell receptor beta chains presented below share a single source sample, sequenced in a study of blood T cell repertoires in COVID-19. Clones were read by immunoSEQ multiplex PCR, and TCRdb kept only the in-frame ones, dropping some. This sample has roughly 180,000 clones, with less than 85% found just once. The specimen sequenced was peripheral blood. The receptors originated from an older woman with COVID-19, enrolled during active disease.

The chain uses TRBV19 and TRBJ2-1, with 8 positions matching TRBD1. The CDR3 covers 17 residues. J was trimmed by 7 bases and V by 5 bases; bases with no gene match: 16. Germline V lookup: CDR1 LNHDA, CDR2 SQIVND (reference sequence). The CDR3, as DNA: TGTGCCAGTAGTGCCTGGACAGGGATCGTTGTTTCGAATGAGCAGTTCTTC. Encoded protein: CASSAWTGIVVSNEQFF. The full variable domain, in which reference TRBV19 and TRBJ2-1 provide the parts outside the CDR3, is DGGITQSPKYLFRKEGQNVTLSCEQNLNHDAMYWYRQDPGQGLRLIYYSQIVNDFQKGDIAEGYSVSREKKESFPLTVTSAQKNPTAFYLCASSAWTGIVVSNEQFFGPGTRLTVL.

This chain links TRBV5-5 with TRBJ2-5, with a tentative D call TRBD1 (6 bases). This CDR3 comprises 14 residues. Trimming took 0 bases from V and 5 from J, leaving 11 bases between them. Germline V gene lookup returns CDR1 SGHKS and CDR2 YYEKEE (reference sequence). The CDR3 nucleotides read TGTGCCAGCAGCTTGGTTGGGACAAGCGAGACCCAGTACTTC. Its protein product is CASSLVGTSETQYF.

CDR3 protein: CASSPLITTDTQYF. The CDR3 DNA reads TGTGCCAGCAGCCCACTGATCACCACAGATACGCAGTATTTT. J is TRBJ2-3 and V is TRBV14; no clear D gene. The V gene's germline CDR1 is SGHDN and CDR2 FVKESK. Trimming pared 4 bases from V and 2 bases from J, leaving 10 bases between. This CDR3 has 14 amino acids.

This sequence joins TRBV5-1 and TRBJ2-6; D call uncertain. V lost 4 bases and J 1 base, leaving 9 bases between the germline ends. Germline V gene lookup returns CDR1 SGHRS and CDR2 YFSETQ. This CDR3 region has 15 residues. The CDR3 coding sequence is TGCGCCAGCAGCCCCACAGCATCTGGGGCCAACGTCCTGACTTTC. Protein: CASSPTASGANVLTF.

The count of this clone is one. The chain combines TRBV9 with TRBJ1-1, with D maybe TRBD1 (5 bases). This CDR3 spans 14 amino acids. Germline values: CDR1 SGDLS, CDR2 YYNGEE. V lost 0 bases to trimming and J lost 4 bases, with 10 bases between them. This CDR3 reads CASSVVQGGTEAFF. DNA for the CDR3: TGTGCCAGCAGCGTAGTGCAGGGAGGCACTGAAGCTTTCTTT.

V is TRBV4-3 and J is TRBJ2-3; possible D gene TRBD2, 6 bases. The CDR3 runs 15 residues. The ends were cut back, 3 bases at V and 2 bases at J, with 12 bases in the middle. Germline V gives CDR1 LGHNA, CDR2 YSLEER. CDR3 loop: CASSHGTSLTDTQYF. CDR3 nucleotides: TGCGCCAGCAGCCATGGCACTAGCCTCACAGATACGCAGTATTTT.

This rearrangement joins TRBV2 to TRBJ2-2; TRBD1 matches at 7 bases. The CDR3 extends over 14 amino acids. The V gene end was trimmed by 6 bases and the J gene end by 4 bases; junction bases not matched to a gene: 5. CDR1 SNHLY and CDR2 FYNNEI come from the germline V gene. CDR3 DNA: TGTGCCAGCAGGAGACAGGGCGGCACCGGGGAGCTGTTTTTT. Encoded protein: CASRRQGGTGELFF.

The rearrangement joins TRBV28 to TRBJ1-1; D is perhaps TRBD1 (6 bases). Germline assignment: CDR1 MDHEN and CDR2 SYDVKM. This CDR3 region has 14 residues. V lost 2 bases, J lost 4 bases, and 11 bases lay in between. DNA for the CDR3: TGTGCCAGCAGTTTACAGGGGCCGGGCACTGAAGCTTTCTTT. Protein product: CASSLQGPGTEAFF.

The chain recombines TRBV6-1 with TRBJ2-4, with TRBD1 matching over 7 bases. This CDR3 spans 16 amino acids. CDR1 and CDR2 from the germline V gene are MNHNS and SASEGT. The V gene end was trimmed by 3 bases and the J gene end by 1 base; junction bases not matched to a gene: 6. This CDR3 reads CASSEDRSKAKNIQYF. CDR3 nucleotide sequence: TGTGCCAGCAGTGAGGACAGGTCTAAGGCCAAAAACATTCAGTACTTC.

This chain uses TRBV7-9 with TRBJ2-2; D not certain. Germline CDR1 and CDR2: SEHNR and FQNEAQ (reference sequence). V lost 1 base and J 4 bases, leaving 7 bases between the germline ends. The CDR3 is 14 residues long. For the CDR3, the DNA is TGTGCCAGCAGCTTAGATCTCCTCACCGGGGAGCTGTTTTTT. Translated, it gives CASSLDLLTGELFF. Looking up the rest from reference TRBV7-9 and TRBJ2-2 gives the full variable domain: DTGVSQNPRHKITKRGQNVTFRCDPISEHNRLYWYRQTLGQGPEFLTYFQNEAQLEKSRLLSDRFSAERPKGSFSTLEIQRTEQGDSAMYLCASSLDLLTGELFFGEGSRLTVL.

The chain links TRBV29-1 to TRBJ1-2; possible D gene TRBD1, 6 bases. In germline, CDR1 is SQVTM, CDR2 ANQGSEA. This CDR3 is built from 18 residues. The V end was cut by 3 bases, the J end by 6 bases, with 29 bases between. This CDR3 is CSVDNIPSDRNLRHGYTF. The CDR3 coding sequence is TGCAGCGTTGATAATATACCTTCCGACAGGAACCTACGGCATGGCTACACCTTC.